The present entry profiles one T cell receptor beta chain with its context. These data originate in a study of blood T cell repertoires in COVID-19. The overall study: Spain, Italy and the United States supplied samples that represented acute and convalescent COVID-19. The analysed material was cDNA or gDNA that came from T cells, B-cell-depleted T cells, or PBMCs.

Profiling relied on immunoSEQ multiplex PCR, and the TCRdb table lists in-frame clones only, not all of them. Here the sample spans about 160,000 clones, around 87% being singletons. Cohort 3 recovery required two negative PCRs, clearance, or symptom resolution. V dropped 7 bases and J dropped 1; count of bases not matched to a gene: 4. Germline-derived CDR1 and CDR2 are MNHEY and SMNVEV (reference sequence). This CDR3 spans 14 amino acids. The material sequenced was PBMCs or T cells enriched from blood (not recorded which). The TCR was taken from a woman aged 45-65 years who had recovered from COVID-19. The chain carries TRBV27 and TRBJ2-3; 8 bases are shared with TRBD2. The CDR3 DNA reads TGTGCCAGCAAGACTAGCGCCGGCACAGATACGCAGTATTTT. The encoded protein is CASKTSAGTDTQYF.